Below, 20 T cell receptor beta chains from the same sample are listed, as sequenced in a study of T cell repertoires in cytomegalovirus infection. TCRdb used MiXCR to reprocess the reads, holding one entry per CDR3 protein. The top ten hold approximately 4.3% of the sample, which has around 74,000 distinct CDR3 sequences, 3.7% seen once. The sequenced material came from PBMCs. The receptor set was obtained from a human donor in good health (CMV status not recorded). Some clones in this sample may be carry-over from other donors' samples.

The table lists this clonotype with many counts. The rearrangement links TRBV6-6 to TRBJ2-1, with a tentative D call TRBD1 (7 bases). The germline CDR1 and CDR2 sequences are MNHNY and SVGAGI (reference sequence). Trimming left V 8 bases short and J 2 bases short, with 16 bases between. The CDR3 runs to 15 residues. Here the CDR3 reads CASPGQGGTYNEQFF. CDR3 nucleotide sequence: TGTGCCAGCCCGGGGCAGGGGGGTACCTACAATGAGCAGTTCTTC.

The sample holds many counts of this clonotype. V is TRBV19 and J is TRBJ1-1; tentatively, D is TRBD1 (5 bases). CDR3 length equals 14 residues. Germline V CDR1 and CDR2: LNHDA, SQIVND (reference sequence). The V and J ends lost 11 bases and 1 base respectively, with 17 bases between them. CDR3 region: CAGKETATNTEAFF. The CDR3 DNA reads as TGTGCCGGGAAAGAGACAGCGACGAACACTGAAGCTTTCTTT.

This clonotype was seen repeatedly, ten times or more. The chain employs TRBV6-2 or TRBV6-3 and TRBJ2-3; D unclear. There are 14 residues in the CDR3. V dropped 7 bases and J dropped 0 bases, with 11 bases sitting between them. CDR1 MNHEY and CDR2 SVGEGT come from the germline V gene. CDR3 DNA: TGTGCCAGCAACCGAAGACCTAGCACAGATACGCAGTATTTT. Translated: CASNRRPSTDTQYF.

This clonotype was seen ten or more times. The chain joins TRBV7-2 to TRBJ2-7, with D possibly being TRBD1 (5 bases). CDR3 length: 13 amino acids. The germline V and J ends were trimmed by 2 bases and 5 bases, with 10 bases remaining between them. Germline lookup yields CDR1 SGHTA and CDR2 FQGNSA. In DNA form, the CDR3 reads TGTGCCAGCAGCTTAAATGTGGACAACGAGCAGTACTTC. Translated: CASSLNVDNEQYF.

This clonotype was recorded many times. The chain's CDR3 is CSASNPSEAFF. CDR3 DNA: TGCAGTGCTAGTAATCCTTCTGAAGCTTTCTTT. The chain couples TRBV20-1 to TRBJ1-1; D is uncertain. Between the trimmed V and J ends, which lost 3 bases and 6 bases, there was a span of 8 bases. The CDR3 contains 11 residues. Germline CDR1 reads DFQATT; CDR2 reads SNEGSKA (reference sequence).

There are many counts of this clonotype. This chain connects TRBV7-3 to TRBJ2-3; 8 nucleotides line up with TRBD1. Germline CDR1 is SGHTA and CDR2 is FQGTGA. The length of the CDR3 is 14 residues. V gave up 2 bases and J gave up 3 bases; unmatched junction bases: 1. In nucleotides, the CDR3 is TGTGCCAGCAGCTTAGGACAGGGTACAGATACGCAGTATTTT. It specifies CASSLGQGTDTQYF.

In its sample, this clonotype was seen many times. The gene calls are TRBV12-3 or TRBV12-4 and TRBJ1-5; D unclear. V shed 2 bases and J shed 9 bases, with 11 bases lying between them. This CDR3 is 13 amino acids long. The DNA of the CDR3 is TGTGCCAGCAGTTTAAGTCAGGCGAGGCCCCAGCATTTT. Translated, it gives CASSLSQARPQHF.

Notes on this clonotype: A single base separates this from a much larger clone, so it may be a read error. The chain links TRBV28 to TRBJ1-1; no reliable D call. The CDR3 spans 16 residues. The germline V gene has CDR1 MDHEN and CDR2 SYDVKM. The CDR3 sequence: CVSNLSAGNKNTEAFF. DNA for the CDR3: TGTGTCAGCAACCTGTCAGCGGGAAACAAGAACACTGAAGCTTTCTTT. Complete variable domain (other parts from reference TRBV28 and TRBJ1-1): DVKVTQSSRYLVKRTGEKVFLECVQDMDHENMFWYRQDPGLGLRLIYFSYDVKMKEKGDIPEGYSVSREKKERFSLILESASTNQTSMYLCVSNLSAGNKNTEAFFGQGTRLTVV.

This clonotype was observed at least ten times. CDR3 protein: CSARDRVKALNEQFF. The CDR3 DNA is TGCAGTGCTAGAGACCGGGTCAAGGCCCTCAATGAGCAGTTCTTC. The chain has TRBV20-1 and TRBJ2-1, with D hard to call. CDR3 length: 15 amino acids. Deletions cut 0 bases from V and 6 bases from J, with 15 bases between. Germline lookup yields CDR1 DFQATT and CDR2 SNEGSKA (reference sequence).

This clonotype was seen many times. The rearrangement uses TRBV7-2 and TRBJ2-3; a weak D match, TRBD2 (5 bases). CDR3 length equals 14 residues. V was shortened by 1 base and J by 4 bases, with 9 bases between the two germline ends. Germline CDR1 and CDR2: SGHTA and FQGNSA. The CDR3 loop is CASSLVLASDTQYF. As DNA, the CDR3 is TGTGCCAGCAGCTTAGTGCTAGCTTCAGATACGCAGTATTTT.

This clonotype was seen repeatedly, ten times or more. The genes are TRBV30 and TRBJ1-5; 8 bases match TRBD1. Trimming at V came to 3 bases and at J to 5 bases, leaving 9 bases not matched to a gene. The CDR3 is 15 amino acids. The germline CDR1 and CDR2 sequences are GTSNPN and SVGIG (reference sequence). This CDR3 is CAWRPTGGRDQPQHF. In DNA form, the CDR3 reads TGTGCCTGGAGACCTACAGGGGGGAGGGATCAGCCCCAGCATTTT.

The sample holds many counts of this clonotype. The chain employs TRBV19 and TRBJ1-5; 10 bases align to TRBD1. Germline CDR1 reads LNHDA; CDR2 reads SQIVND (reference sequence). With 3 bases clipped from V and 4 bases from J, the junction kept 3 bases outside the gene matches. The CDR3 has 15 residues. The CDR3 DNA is TGTGCCAGTAGTATGTCGGGACAGGGGAATCAGCCCCAGCATTTT. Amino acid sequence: CASSMSGQGNQPQHF.

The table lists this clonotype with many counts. The CDR3 here is CSAGRGGEQYF. As DNA, the CDR3 is TGCAGCGCTGGCCGAGGCGGCGAGCAGTACTTC. The rearrangement links TRBV29-1 to TRBJ2-7; no reliable D call. The CDR3 covers 11 residues. Trimming took off 7 bases at V and 6 bases at J, with 13 bases between the two ends. Germline CDR1 SQVTM, CDR2 ANQGSEA.

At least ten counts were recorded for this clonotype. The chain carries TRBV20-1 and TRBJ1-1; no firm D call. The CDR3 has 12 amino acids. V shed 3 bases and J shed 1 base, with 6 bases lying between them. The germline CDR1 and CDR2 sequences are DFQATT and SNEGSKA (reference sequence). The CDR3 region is CSASEPNTEAFF. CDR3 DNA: TGCAGTGCTAGTGAGCCGAACACTGAAGCTTTCTTT.

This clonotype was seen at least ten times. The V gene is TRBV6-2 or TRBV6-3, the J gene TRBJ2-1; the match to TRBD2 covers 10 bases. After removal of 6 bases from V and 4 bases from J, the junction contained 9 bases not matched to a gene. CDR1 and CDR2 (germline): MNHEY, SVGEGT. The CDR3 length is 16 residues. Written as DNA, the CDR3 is TGTGCCAGCAGCTCCCTCAGCGGGGGGGCGTACAATGAGCAGTTCTTC. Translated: CASSSLSGGAYNEQFF.

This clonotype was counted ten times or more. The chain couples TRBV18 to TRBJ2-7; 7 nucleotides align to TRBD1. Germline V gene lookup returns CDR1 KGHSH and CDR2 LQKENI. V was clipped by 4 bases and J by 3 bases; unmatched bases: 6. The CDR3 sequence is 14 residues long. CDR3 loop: CASSLGQENYEQYF. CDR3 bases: TGTGCCAGCTCACTCGGACAGGAGAACTACGAGCAGTACTTC.

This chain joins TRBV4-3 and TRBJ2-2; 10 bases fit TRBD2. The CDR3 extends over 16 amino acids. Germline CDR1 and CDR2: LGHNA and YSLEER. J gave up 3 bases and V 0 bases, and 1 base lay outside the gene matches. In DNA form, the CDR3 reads TGCGCCAGCAGCCAAGAACTAGCGGGATACACCGGGGAGCTGTTTTTT. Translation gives CASSQELAGYTGELFF.

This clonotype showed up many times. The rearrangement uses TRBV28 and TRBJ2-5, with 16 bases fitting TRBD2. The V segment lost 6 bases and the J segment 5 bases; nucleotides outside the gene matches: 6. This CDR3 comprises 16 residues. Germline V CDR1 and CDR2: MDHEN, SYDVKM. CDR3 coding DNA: TGTGCCAGCAGCAAGGGACTAGCGGGGGGGCACGAGACCCAGTACTTC. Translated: CASSKGLAGGHETQYF.

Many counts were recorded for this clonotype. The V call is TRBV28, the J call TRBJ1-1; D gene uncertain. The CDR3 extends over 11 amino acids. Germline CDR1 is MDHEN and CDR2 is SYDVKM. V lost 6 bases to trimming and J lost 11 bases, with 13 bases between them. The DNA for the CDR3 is TGTGCCAGCAGCAGAACCCGATACGCTTTCTTT. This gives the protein CASSRTRYAFF.

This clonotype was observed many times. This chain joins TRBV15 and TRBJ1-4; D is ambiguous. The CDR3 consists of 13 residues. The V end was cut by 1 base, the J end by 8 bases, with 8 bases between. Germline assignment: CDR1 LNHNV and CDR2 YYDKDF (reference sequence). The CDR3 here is CATSRAAGEKLFF. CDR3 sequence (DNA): TGTGCCACCAGCAGAGCCGCCGGGGAAAAACTGTTTTTT.